The 20 T cell receptor beta chains below come from one sample, sequenced in a study of shared clonotypes between healthy human individuals. Assay: immunoSEQ multiplex PCR; the TCRdb copy retains only in-frame clones and omits some. Altogether some 2.1 million clones are present, 95% being singletons, with the ten largest covering approximately 0.13%. Specimen: naive CD4+ T cells sorted from blood. Noted subset: CD45RA+ positively selected. These receptors were collected from a man aged 18-30 years in good health.

As to this clone: Other DNA sequences within the sample encode an identical CDR3. This sequence joins TRBV20-1 and TRBJ1-2; tentative D call: TRBD1 (5 bases). The V and J ends lost 6 bases and 4 bases respectively, with 9 bases between them. The CDR3 length is 11 residues. Germline V CDR1 and CDR2: DFQATT, SNEGSKA (reference sequence). CDR3: CSATGPYGYTF. Written as DNA, the CDR3 is TGCAGTGCCACGGGACCCTATGGCTACACCTTC.

V is TRBV15 and J is TRBJ1-4; D not certain. V lost 4 bases and J 10 bases, leaving 10 bases between the germline ends. From germline, CDR1 is LNHNV and CDR2 YYDKDF (reference sequence). The CDR3 is 12 residues long. CDR3 sequence (DNA): TGTGCCACCAGCACCCCCTGGGGAAAACTGTTTTTT. Encoded protein: CATSTPWGKLFF.

This chain joins TRBV4-3 and TRBJ2-2; 12 bases are shared with TRBD2. The germline CDR1 and CDR2 sequences are LGHNA and YSLEER. The CDR3 totals 21 residues. V shed 1 base and J 5 bases; nucleotides not matched to a gene: 17. This CDR3 is CASSQGSKNPLAGGGTGELFF. CDR3 coding DNA: TGCGCCAGCAGCCAAGGTTCCAAAAACCCACTAGCGGGAGGCGGAACCGGGGAGCTGTTTTTT.

The chain uses TRBV7-9 and TRBJ2-7, with D maybe TRBD1 (7 bases). The CDR3 sequence is 14 residues long. Trimming pared 5 bases from V and 5 bases from J, leaving 16 bases between. CDR1 and CDR2 from the germline V gene are SEHNR and FQNEAQ (reference sequence). CDR3 in amino acids: CASSPEGRGDEQYF. Here the CDR3 DNA reads TGTGCCAGCAGCCCCGAGGGCAGGGGGGACGAGCAGTACTTC.

About this clone: Other DNA variants within this sample encode the same CDR3. This chain uses TRBV15 with TRBJ2-7; D ambiguous. The V and J ends lost 0 bases and 1 base respectively, with 7 bases between them. The germline V gene has CDR1 LNHNV and CDR2 YYDKDF (reference sequence). This CDR3 has 14 residues. The CDR3 DNA sequence: TGTGCCACCAGCAGAGATCCTGATTCCTACGAGCAGTACTTC. Its protein product is CATSRDPDSYEQYF.

The genes are TRBV18 and TRBJ1-2; 9 bases are a match to TRBD1. Germline trimming cut 3 bases from V and 3 bases from J; bases unmatched to any gene: 14. The CDR3 consists of 18 residues. From germline, CDR1 is KGHSH and CDR2 LQKENI. For the CDR3, the DNA is TGTGCCAGCTCACCGGCAACAGGGGGCCCCCAGGAGGACTATGGCTACACCTTC. Translated, it gives CASSPATGGPQEDYGYTF.

The chain recombines TRBV30 with TRBJ2-7, with 10 bases lining up with TRBD1. The CDR3 covers 13 residues. From germline, CDR1 is GTSNPN and CDR2 SVGIG (reference sequence). Trimming took 5 bases from V and 7 from J; bases not matched to a gene: 8. CDR3 sequence (DNA): TGTGCCTGGCGGGACAGGGGCCTAAGAGAGCAGTACTTC. Encoded protein: CAWRDRGLREQYF.

This clone appeared a single time. The V call is TRBV30, the J call TRBJ2-7, with D uncertain. CDR1 and CDR2 from the germline V gene are GTSNPN and SVGIG (reference sequence). The CDR3 contains 12 residues. Trimming took off 4 bases at V and 7 bases at J, with 14 bases between the two ends. This CDR3 reads CAWTHKGSEQYF. The CDR3 coding sequence is TGTGCCTGGACCCATAAAGGTAGTGAGCAGTACTTC.

This rearrangement joins TRBV27 to TRBJ2-7; D perhaps matches TRBD2 (7 bases). V lost 0 bases and J 2 bases, leaving 14 bases between the germline ends. This CDR3 is 16 amino acids long. Germline V gives CDR1 MNHEY, CDR2 SMNVEV (reference sequence). The CDR3 DNA sequence: TGTGCCAGCAGTTTATCATGGGGGGGGCTGGCCTACGAGCAGTACTTC. Protein sequence: CASSLSWGGLAYEQYF.

The chain couples TRBV28 to TRBJ2-2; 10 bases line up with TRBD1. The germline CDR1 and CDR2 sequences are MDHEN and SYDVKM. CDR3 length: 16 residues. V trimming: 5 bases; J trimming: 6 bases; junction bases outside the gene matches: 9. This chain's CDR3 is CASSNPGQGSAGELFF. CDR3 DNA sequence: TGTGCCAGCAGTAATCCGGGACAGGGGAGTGCCGGGGAGCTGTTTTTT. Full variable domain (remainder filled in from reference TRBV28 and TRBJ2-2): DVKVTQSSRYLVKRTGEKVFLECVQDMDHENMFWYRQDPGLGLRLIYFSYDVKMKEKGDIPEGYSVSREKKERFSLILESASTNQTSMYLCASSNPGQGSAGELFFGEGSRLTVL.

The V call is TRBV9, the J call TRBJ2-7; TRBD2 is a possible D gene (5 bases). Trimming shortened V by 0 bases and J by 1 base, and 14 bases separated the two germline ends. This CDR3 is 16 amino acids long. Per germline, CDR1 SGDLS and CDR2 YYNGEE. The CDR3 loop reads CASSVGTGDGSYEQYF. DNA for the CDR3: TGTGCCAGCAGCGTAGGGACTGGGGATGGATCCTACGAGCAGTACTTC.

The rearrangement uses TRBV6-1 and TRBJ1-6, with 10 nucleotides matching TRBD1. Unmatched junction bases numbered 10, after V lost 4 bases and J lost 10 bases. The germline CDR1 and CDR2 sequences are MNHNS and SASEGT. CDR3 length: 16 residues. The CDR3 DNA reads TGTGCCAGCAGTGGTCCCGGGACAGGGGTAGGCTCACCCCTCCACTTT. Its protein is CASSGPGTGVGSPLHF.

V usage is TRBV4-1 and J usage is TRBJ2-1; D tentatively reads TRBD1 or TRBD2 (5 bases each). The CDR3 runs to 13 residues. The ends were cut back, 0 bases at V and 15 bases at J, with 15 bases in the middle. Per germline, CDR1 MGHRA and CDR2 YSYEKL. DNA of the CDR3: TGCGCCAGCAGCCAAGAGATTGGGGGTCGGCTGTTCTTC. It is translated as CASSQEIGGRLFF.

The J gene is TRBJ2-7, the V gene TRBV6-5; tentatively, D is TRBD2 (6 bases). The germline V and J ends were trimmed by 2 bases and 0 bases, with 11 bases remaining between them. Germline V gives CDR1 MNHEY, CDR2 SVGAGI. This CDR3 is 15 amino acids long. In nucleotides, the CDR3 is TGTGCCAGCAGTTACGTCCGGGAGAGCTCCTACGAGCAGTACTTC. This sequence encodes CASSYVRESSYEQYF.

J is TRBJ2-2 and V is TRBV6-1, with TRBD2 matching over 7 bases. The J segment lost 5 bases and the V segment lost 10 bases, leaving 10 bases of the junction unmatched. The CDR3 is 14 residues long. Per germline, CDR1 MNHNS and CDR2 SASEGT. Here the CDR3 DNA reads TGTGCCACTCCTCGGGGGGTCGAGACCGGGGAGCTGTTTTTT. It is translated as CATPRGVETGELFF.

The chain recombines TRBV11-2 with TRBJ2-5; 7 bases match TRBD2. This CDR3 region has 15 residues. Germline lookup yields CDR1 SGHAT and CDR2 FQNNGV. V lost 8 bases and J lost 1; bases outside the gene matches: 10. The CDR3 protein is CASRLGGAAQETQYF. CDR3 bases: TGTGCCAGCCGACTGGGAGGGGCCGCCCAAGAGACCCAGTACTTC.

The chain employs TRBV7-9 and TRBJ1-5; D perhaps matches TRBD1 (6 bases). V was cut by 1 base and J by 3 bases, with 10 bases left in between. Germline V gene lookup returns CDR1 SEHNR and CDR2 FQNEAQ (reference sequence). The CDR3 contains 15 residues. The CDR3 DNA reads TGTGCCAGCAGCTTAGGGGCAGGGGACAATCAGCCCCAGCATTTT. It translates to CASSLGAGDNQPQHF.

The J gene is TRBJ2-1, the V gene TRBV27, with a possible D match to TRBD1 (5 bases). This CDR3 has 16 amino acids. The germline CDR1 and CDR2 sequences are MNHEY and SMNVEV (reference sequence). V gave up 3 bases and J gave up 1 base, with 13 bases separating them. DNA of the CDR3: TGTGCCAGCAGTTTTTTCAGGGTTTCTTCCTACAATGAGCAGTTCTTC. This sequence encodes CASSFFRVSSYNEQFF.

This chain links TRBV7-9 with TRBJ2-1, with a weak D call TRBD2 (6 bases). The germline CDR1 and CDR2 sequences are SEHNR and FQNEAQ (reference sequence). The length of the CDR3 is 16 residues. V was pared by 1 base and J by 7 bases, with 17 bases between. For the CDR3, the DNA is TGTGCCAGCAGCTTAGATTCGGCGGGGTCTCTGAATGAGCAGTTCTTC. Protein sequence: CASSLDSAGSLNEQFF.

A word on this clone: Other DNA sequences within the sample encode an identical CDR3. This chain connects TRBV27 to TRBJ2-5, with 8 bases aligning to TRBD1. With V trimmed by 3 bases and J by 4 bases, 1 base remained unmatched. CDR3 size: 13 residues. Per the germline V gene, CDR1 is MNHEY and CDR2 is SMNVEV (reference sequence). The CDR3 nucleotides are TGTGCCAGCAGTTTCAGGGGGCGAGAGACCCAGTACTTC. It encodes CASSFRGRETQYF.